The next 12 T cell receptor beta chains were all read from a single sample in a study of early T cells in non-severe SARS-CoV-2 infection. MiXCR was run by TCRdb on the 5' RACE reads, yielding one entry per CDR3 protein. Seen here are 50,000 or so distinct CDR3 sequences, about 16% observed once, and the top ten hold 9% to 10%. The sequencing here drew on whole blood, taken at baseline. These receptors originate from an adult who was a healthcare worker with PCR-confirmed SARS-CoV-2 infection or an uninfected control (not recorded which).

CDR3 residues: CASRTGASLNTEAFF. The CDR3, as DNA: TGCGCCAGCAGAACAGGGGCATCCTTGAACACTGAAGCTTTCTTT. This chain uses TRBV5-1 with TRBJ1-1; TRBD1 matches 7 bases. Germline V lookup: CDR1 SGHRS, CDR2 YFSETQ. This CDR3 contains 15 residues. V shed 5 bases, J shed 0 bases, and the junction held 7 bases outside the gene matches.

This chain connects TRBV3-1 to TRBJ1-5; D remains unclear. CDR1 is LGHDT, CDR2 YNNKEL, per germline (reference sequence). The V gene lost 0 bases and the J gene lost 6 bases, with 12 bases spanning the gap. This CDR3 comprises 15 residues. CDR3 residues: CASSQDGGIGQPQHF. The CDR3 coding sequence is TGTGCCAGCAGCCAAGACGGAGGAATAGGTCAGCCCCAGCATTTT.

V usage is TRBV9 and J usage is TRBJ2-5; 12 nucleotides match TRBD2. V lost 4 bases and J lost 5; bases outside the gene matches: 12. Germline V CDR1 and CDR2: SGDLS, YYNGEE. The CDR3 loop spans 17 amino acids. The CDR3 protein is CASSPGASGGASETQYF. CDR3 bases: TGTGCCAGCAGCCCCGGGGCTAGCGGGGGGGCCTCGGAGACCCAGTACTTC.

This clonotype was seen a few times. The chain uses TRBV30 and TRBJ2-7; 11 nucleotides match TRBD1. Looked up from germline, CDR1 is GTSNPN and CDR2 is SVGIG (reference sequence). V gave up 2 bases and J gave up 6 bases; unmatched junction bases: 6. This CDR3 contains 14 residues. The CDR3 region has the DNA TGTGCCTGGAGTCTCGGACAGGGGGCGGGCGAGCAGTACTTC. It translates to CAWSLGQGAGEQYF.

This clonotype has only a few counts. V gene TRBV7-8 combines with J gene TRBJ2-7, with D perhaps TRBD2 (6 bases). CDR1 is SGHVS and CDR2 is FQNEAQ in the germline V gene. This CDR3 spans 14 amino acids. V lost 1 base and J 2 bases, leaving 9 bases between the germline ends. The CDR3: CASSLGGDAYEQYF. The CDR3, as DNA: TGTGCCAGCAGCTTAGGGGGGGACGCCTACGAGCAGTACTTC.

This clonotype was detected ten times or more. This chain uses TRBV7-8 with TRBJ1-1; no clear D. The CDR3 consists of 12 residues. Germline CDR1 and CDR2: SGHVS and FQNEAQ. The V end was cut by 5 bases, the J end by 5 bases, with 9 bases between. The CDR3 protein is CASSAVGTEAFF. The CDR3 DNA is TGTGCCAGCAGCGCGGTCGGGACTGAAGCTTTCTTT.

The chain has TRBV29-1 and TRBJ2-7; 7 bases match TRBD1. The J segment lost 6 bases and the V segment lost 3 bases, leaving 8 bases of the junction unmatched. The CDR3 consists of 13 residues. Germline V gene data show CDR1 as SQVTM and CDR2 as ANQGSEA. CDR3 sequence reads: CSVEADRAREQYF. The CDR3 DNA reads as TGCAGCGTTGAGGCTGACAGGGCGCGCGAGCAGTACTTC.

The table lists this clonotype with a few counts. The CDR3 nucleotides read TGTGCCATCACACCGGACGGTCCCAACAGAAAAGCTTTCTTT. Its translation: CAITPDGPNRKAFF. This chain joins TRBV10-3 and TRBJ1-1; D remains unclear. The V end lost 7 bases, the J end lost 9 bases, and 21 bases lay between the germline ends. The germline CDR1 and CDR2 sequences are ENHRY and SYGVKD. The CDR3 has 14 amino acids.

The table lists this clonotype with many counts. The chain combines TRBV7-9 with TRBJ1-4, with 9 bases fitting TRBD1. Per the germline V gene, CDR1 is SEHNR and CDR2 is FQNEAQ (reference sequence). V dropped 4 bases and J dropped 7; count of bases not matched to a gene: 7. This CDR3 contains 15 residues. DNA for the CDR3: TGTGCCAGCAGCTCGGACAGGGGAAGCGGTGAAAAACTGTTTTTT. This gives the protein CASSSDRGSGEKLFF.

This chain joins TRBV7-9 and TRBJ2-7, with D unresolved. The CDR3 loop spans 13 amino acids. The V end lost 5 bases, the J end lost 2 bases, and 10 bases lay between the germline ends. Germline CDR1 SEHNR, CDR2 FQNEAQ (reference sequence). CDR3 residues: CASSPPTAYEQYF. DNA of the CDR3: TGTGCCAGCAGCCCACCCACCGCCTACGAGCAGTACTTC.

This clonotype was seen repeatedly, ten times or more. The V gene is TRBV7-9, the J gene TRBJ2-7; no clear D. Per the germline V gene, CDR1 is SEHNR and CDR2 is FQNEAQ (reference sequence). The V end lost 4 bases, the J end lost 3 bases, and 7 bases lay between the germline ends. This CDR3 has 12 amino acids. The CDR3, as DNA: TGTGCCAGCAGCTCTTCCTTCTACGAGCAGTACTTC. It encodes CASSSSFYEQYF. The entire variable domain, with the rest obtained from reference TRBV7-9 and TRBJ2-7, is as follows: DTGVSQNPRHKITKRGQNVTFRCDPISEHNRLYWYRQTLGQGPEFLTYFQNEAQLEKSRLLSDRFSAERPKGSFSTLEIQRTEQGDSAMYLCASSSSFYEQYFGPGTRLTVT.

There are a few counts of this clonotype. The V and J genes are TRBV18 and TRBJ2-5; perhaps TRBD2 as D (6 bases). The length of the CDR3 is 13 residues. With 3 bases removed from V and 4 bases from J, the gap between germline ends came to 9 bases. CDR1 and CDR2 (germline): KGHSH, LQKENI. CDR3 DNA: TGTGCCAGCTCACCCCGGGGGTCAGAGACCCAGTACTTC. Protein: CASSPRGSETQYF.